The 14 T cell receptor beta chains presented below share a single source sample, sequenced in a study of CD8+ T cells in alopecia areata. It was cDNA, reverse transcribed from extracted RNA, that served as the sequencing template. Data came from immunoSEQ multiplex PCR; TCRdb stores just in-frame clones and leaves some out. The sample lists 200,000 to 250,000 clones; about 53% were seen once. The sample in question was CD4+ T cells sorted from blood, obtained at week 0. These receptors originate from a human donor with alopecia areata.

The CDR3: CASSRSGTSAQETQYF. The CDR3 bases are TGTGCCAGCTCACGATCCGGGACTAGCGCCCAAGAGACCCAGTACTTC. J is TRBJ2-5 and V is TRBV18; 10 nucleotides agree with TRBD2. Germline CDR1 is KGHSH and CDR2 is LQKENI. There are 16 residues in the CDR3. With V trimmed by 4 bases and J by 1 base, 6 bases remained unmatched.

Of note for this clone: Additional DNA sequences in this sample encode the identical CDR3. The chain joins TRBV30 to TRBJ2-1; D is uncertain. Trimming cost V 0 bases and J 3 bases, with 6 bases left between them. Germline CDR1 is GTSNPN and CDR2 is SVGIG (reference sequence). The CDR3 sequence is 13 residues long. CDR3 DNA sequence: TGTGCCTGGAGTGTACGACTCTACAATGAGCAGTTCTTC. It specifies CAWSVRLYNEQFF.

The chain couples TRBV6-5 to TRBJ2-5; D gene uncertain. The CDR3 has 15 residues. In germline, CDR1 is MNHEY, CDR2 SVGAGI. V was shortened by 0 bases and J by 5 bases, with 13 bases between the two germline ends. The CDR3 nucleotides are TGTGCCAGCAGTTACTCGCCCGCGGCCGGGGAGACCCAGTACTTC. This gives the protein CASSYSPAAGETQYF.

This clone appeared a few times. The V and J genes are TRBV25-1 and TRBJ2-6; 8 positions match TRBD1. J was trimmed by 1 base and V by 3 bases; bases with no gene match: 8. Germline V lookup: CDR1 MGHDK, CDR2 SYGVNS. The length of the CDR3 is 18 residues. CDR3 in amino acids: CASSDGQGAISGANVLTF. The CDR3 DNA reads as TGTGCCAGCAGTGATGGGCAGGGGGCGATTTCTGGGGCCAACGTCCTGACTTTC.

V is TRBV6-6 and J is TRBJ2-7; D gene ambiguous. This CDR3 contains 11 residues. The germline V and J ends were trimmed by 6 bases and 7 bases, with 10 bases remaining between them. Germline CDR1 is MNHNY and CDR2 is SVGAGI (reference sequence). The CDR3 protein is CASRSTVEQYF. The CDR3 region has the DNA TGTGCCAGCAGGTCCACGGTTGAGCAGTACTTC.

This clone was counted between two and nine times. V and J are TRBV23-1 and TRBJ1-1; D uncertain. TRBV23-1 is treated as an ORF (open reading frame) with a function not yet certain. The CDR3 has 15 amino acids. Trimming took off 3 bases at V and 3 bases at J, with 14 bases between the two ends. CDR3: CASSHPGKFYTEAFF. The CDR3 DNA sequence: TGCGCCAGCAGTCATCCTGGCAAGTTCTACACTGAAGCTTTCTTT.

CDR3 region: CAWSVGQLGTEAFF. In DNA, the CDR3 is TGTGCCTGGAGTGTAGGACAGCTTGGCACTGAAGCTTTCTTT. V gene TRBV30 combines with J gene TRBJ1-1, with D perhaps matching TRBD1 (6 bases). The CDR3 is 14 amino acids. The V and J ends lost 0 bases and 4 bases respectively, with 12 bases between them. From germline, CDR1 is GTSNPN and CDR2 SVGIG (reference sequence).

The gene calls are TRBV29-1 and TRBJ2-1; perhaps TRBD1 as D (5 bases). The CDR3 extends over 13 amino acids. Trimming took 4 bases from V and 5 from J, leaving 12 bases between them. Looked up from germline, CDR1 is SQVTM and CDR2 is ANQGSEA. CDR3 nucleotide sequence: TGCAGCGTTGTCAACGACAGAGACAATGAGCAGTTCTTC. Protein: CSVVNDRDNEQFF.

This clone came up a few times. The J gene is TRBJ2-1, the V gene TRBV7-9; no firm D call. The germline V gene encodes CDR1 SEHNR and CDR2 FQNEAQ (reference sequence). The CDR3 runs 15 residues. Here the CDR3 reads CALKRLGSSNNEQFF. As DNA, the CDR3 is TGTGCTTTAAAACGGCTCGGTAGTTCCAACAATGAGCAGTTCTTC.

A few counts support this clone. V and J are TRBV5-1 and TRBJ2-3, with TRBD1 identical over 9 bases. CDR1 and CDR2 from the germline V gene are SGHRS and YFSETQ. CDR3 length: 15 amino acids. V was clipped by 4 bases and J by 3 bases; unmatched bases: 6. In DNA, the CDR3 is TGCGCCAGCAGCACGGACAGGGGTGGGACAGATACGCAGTATTTT. Translation: CASSTDRGGTDTQYF. Full variable domain (rest looked up from reference TRBV5-1 and TRBJ2-3): KAGVTQTPRYLIKTRGQQVTLSCSPISGHRSVSWYQQTPGQGLQFLFEYFSETQRNKGNFPGRFSGRQFSNSRSEMNVSTLELGDSALYLCASSTDRGGTDTQYFGPGTRLTVL.

This clone showed up just a few times. The chain combines TRBV6-5 with TRBJ2-2; D might be TRBD1 (6 bases). CDR1 is MNHEY and CDR2 is SVGAGI in the germline V gene. There are 12 residues in the CDR3. V lost 8 bases, J lost 11 bases, and 15 bases lay in between. CDR3 region: CASPGTPNELFF. The CDR3 DNA sequence: TGTGCCAGCCCCGGGACACCTAACGAGCTGTTTTTT.

This rearrangement joins TRBV4-1 to TRBJ1-6; TRBD1 is a possible D gene (5 bases). CDR3 size: 16 residues. V shed 3 bases and J shed 9 bases, with 18 bases lying between them. Germline V lookup: CDR1 MGHRA, CDR2 YSYEKL. For the CDR3, the DNA is TGCGCCAGCAGCCAGATTCTACAGGCGCTTGGTTCACCCCTCCACTTT. This codes for CASSQILQALGSPLHF.

Remarks on this clone: This sample also contains other DNA sequences that code for the same CDR3. This rearrangement joins TRBV30 to TRBJ1-4; a possible D gene is TRBD1 (5 bases). From germline, CDR1 is GTSNPN and CDR2 SVGIG (reference sequence). With 3 bases removed from V and 5 bases from J, the gap between germline ends came to 7 bases. The CDR3 extends over 12 amino acids. CDR3 nucleotide sequence: TGTGCCTGGAGGCAGGGCAATGAAAAACTGTTTTTT. This sequence encodes CAWRQGNEKLFF.

This clone turned up a few times. This chain connects TRBV7-9 to TRBJ1-2; tentative D call: TRBD1 (5 bases). The CDR3 is 14 residues long. Germline CDR1 SEHNR, CDR2 FQNEAQ (reference sequence). Trimming removed 1 base from V and 5 bases from J, with 11 bases in between. The CDR3 protein is CASSLDGGIYGYTF. The CDR3 nucleotides read TGTGCCAGCAGCTTAGATGGGGGAATTTATGGCTACACCTTC.